One sample yielded the 11 T cell receptor beta chains listed below, sequenced in a study of shared T cell receptors in the human thymus (dated by TCRdb to the early 2020s). Libraries were built with the immunoSEQ multiplex PCR assay. TCRdb obtained this table from immuneACCESS and retained in-frame rearrangements with V and J assigned. These tables miss some clones; where compared with another copy, unresolved V genes account for less than half of the shortfall, and the remainder is unexplained. Recorded for this sample are hundreds of thousands of clones; 87% of them occurred a single time. About 0.0094% of the sample is taken by the ten largest. This sample was also put to use in a study of human thymus T cells.

The source material was thymocytes. The receptors come from a boy under two years old with a congenital heart defect. Donor details come from another sample of the same person, matched by shared clones.

V gene TRBV4-3 combines with J gene TRBJ2-7; 9 bases agree with TRBD1. V shed 3 bases and J 0 bases; nucleotides not matched to a gene: 6. CDR1 is LGHNA, CDR2 YSLEER, per germline. CDR3 length: 16 amino acids. CDR3 sequence (DNA): TGCGCCAGCAGCCAGGGGGACAGGGTAAGCTCCTACGAGCAGTACTTC. Encoded protein: CASSQGDRVSSYEQYF.

The table lists this clone with a count of one. The J gene is TRBJ1-4, the V gene TRBV11-2; 7 nucleotides match TRBD1. The CDR3 is 15 residues long. V trimming: 5 bases; J trimming: 8 bases; junction bases outside the gene matches: 11. Germline assignment: CDR1 SGHAT and CDR2 FQNNGV. CDR3 protein: CASSRVGTVREKLFF. The DNA for the CDR3 is TGTGCCAGCAGCCGAGTGGGGACAGTAAGGGAAAAACTGTTTTTT. Filled out from reference TRBV11-2 and TRBJ1-4, the complete variable domain reads EAGVAQSPRYKIIEKRQSVAFWCNPISGHATLYWYQQILGQGPKLLIQFQNNGVVDDSQLPKDRFSAERLKGVDSTLKIQPAKLEDSAVYLCASSRVGTVREKLFFGSGTQLSVL.

The rearrangement links TRBV28 to TRBJ1-5; possibly TRBD1 for D (5 bases). From germline, CDR1 is MDHEN and CDR2 SYDVKM. Between the trimmed V and J ends, which lost 4 bases and 5 bases, there was a span of 18 bases. The CDR3 covers 16 residues. CDR3: CASSSALGRLDQPQHF. CDR3 DNA sequence: TGTGCCAGCAGTTCCGCCCTGGGGCGGTTAGATCAGCCCCAGCATTTT.

The V gene is TRBV4-3, the J gene TRBJ1-1, with TRBD1 matching over 7 bases. Germline V gene sequence: CDR1 LGHNA, CDR2 YSLEER. The CDR3 sequence is 15 residues long. Trimming at V came to 2 bases and at J to 11 bases, leaving 14 bases not matched to a gene. In nucleotides, the CDR3 is TGCGCCAGCAGCCAAAAGGGCGGCCAGGGGGTGGGTGCTTTCTTT. Translated: CASSQKGGQGVGAFF.

This chain joins TRBV5-1 and TRBJ2-1; weak D call: TRBD2 (6 bases). Germline CDR1 SGHRS, CDR2 YFSETQ. Trimming took off 0 bases at V and 10 bases at J, with 11 bases between the two ends. This CDR3 spans 13 amino acids. The CDR3 region is CASSLAGGCEQFF. In DNA, the CDR3 is TGCGCCAGCAGCTTGGCCGGGGGATGCGAGCAGTTCTTC. Looking up the rest from reference TRBV5-1 and TRBJ2-1 gives the full variable domain: KAGVTQTPRYLIKTRGQQVTLSCSPISGHRSVSWYQQTPGQGLQFLFEYFSETQRNKGNFPGRFSGRQFSNSRSEMNVSTLELGDSALYLCASSLAGGCEQFFGPGTRLTVL.

The genes are TRBV5-8 and TRBJ2-7; D call uncertain. From germline, CDR1 is SGHTS and CDR2 YDEGEE. V shed 10 bases and J shed 0 bases, with 14 bases lying between them. This CDR3 contains 13 residues. CDR3 in amino acids: CAAQSRSSYEQYF. The CDR3, as DNA: TGTGCCGCCCAAAGTAGGAGCTCCTACGAGCAGTACTTC. The full variable domain, with the rest looked up from reference TRBV5-8 and TRBJ2-7, is EAGVTQSPTHLIKTRGQQATLRCSPISGHTSVYWYQQALGLGLQFLLWYDEGEERNRGNFPPRFSGRQFPNYSSELNVNALELEDSALYLCAAQSRSSYEQYFGPGTRLTVT.

This sequence joins TRBV7-2 and TRBJ2-7; D may be TRBD2 (5 bases). This CDR3 region has 17 residues. Trimming took off 5 bases at V and 3 bases at J, with 23 bases between the two ends. CDR1 and CDR2 from the germline V gene are SGHTA and FQGNSA. The CDR3 protein is CASSGREGRPGGYEQYF. The DNA of the CDR3 is TGTGCCAGCAGCGGTCGGGAAGGCCGGCCCGGCGGCTACGAGCAGTACTTC.

The J gene is TRBJ1-2, the V gene TRBV5-4; tentative D call: TRBD1 (5 bases). Germline-derived CDR1 and CDR2 are SGHNT and YYREEE (reference sequence). The CDR3 loop spans 15 amino acids. The V end lost 1 base, the J end lost 1 base, and 11 bases lay between the germline ends. DNA for the CDR3: TGTGCCAGCAGCTTGCCTGACAGCGATAACTATGGCTACACCTTC. This sequence encodes CASSLPDSDNYGYTF.

The rearrangement links TRBV4-1 to TRBJ1-5, with D hard to call. The V gene lost 6 bases and the J gene lost 2 bases, with 17 bases spanning the gap. This CDR3 is 16 amino acids long. Germline-derived CDR1 and CDR2 are MGHRA and YSYEKL. In nucleotides, the CDR3 is TGCGCCAGCAGTCCGAGGACGAGGGATGGCAATCAGCCCCAGCATTTT. This codes for CASSPRTRDGNQPQHF.

The V gene is TRBV30, the J gene TRBJ1-2, with D maybe TRBD1 (5 bases). The CDR3 sequence is 13 residues long. Germline loops: CDR1 GTSNPN, CDR2 SVGIG (reference sequence). V was shortened by 3 bases and J by 2 bases, with 10 bases between the two germline ends. CDR3 DNA sequence: TGTGCCTGGAGGCCAGGGAGGAACTATGGCTACACCTTC. It translates to CAWRPGRNYGYTF. Supplemented by reference TRBV30 and TRBJ1-2, the full variable domain reads SQTIHQWPATLVQPVGSPLSLECTVEGTSNPNLYWYRQAAGRGLQLLFYSVGIGQISSEVPQNLSASRPQDRQFILSSKKLLLSDSGFYLCAWRPGRNYGYTFGSGTRLTVV.

In the case of this clone: The germline gene is not matched at one end of the junction; a read error may be the cause. The CDR3 sequence: CATGQGNPGELFF. Written as DNA, the CDR3 is TGCGCCACAGGACAGGGGAACCCCGGGGAGCTGTTTTTT. This chain links TRBV4-3 with TRBJ2-2, with 9 bases identical to TRBD1. The CDR3 has 13 residues. The germline CDR1 and CDR2 sequences are LGHNA and YSLEER.